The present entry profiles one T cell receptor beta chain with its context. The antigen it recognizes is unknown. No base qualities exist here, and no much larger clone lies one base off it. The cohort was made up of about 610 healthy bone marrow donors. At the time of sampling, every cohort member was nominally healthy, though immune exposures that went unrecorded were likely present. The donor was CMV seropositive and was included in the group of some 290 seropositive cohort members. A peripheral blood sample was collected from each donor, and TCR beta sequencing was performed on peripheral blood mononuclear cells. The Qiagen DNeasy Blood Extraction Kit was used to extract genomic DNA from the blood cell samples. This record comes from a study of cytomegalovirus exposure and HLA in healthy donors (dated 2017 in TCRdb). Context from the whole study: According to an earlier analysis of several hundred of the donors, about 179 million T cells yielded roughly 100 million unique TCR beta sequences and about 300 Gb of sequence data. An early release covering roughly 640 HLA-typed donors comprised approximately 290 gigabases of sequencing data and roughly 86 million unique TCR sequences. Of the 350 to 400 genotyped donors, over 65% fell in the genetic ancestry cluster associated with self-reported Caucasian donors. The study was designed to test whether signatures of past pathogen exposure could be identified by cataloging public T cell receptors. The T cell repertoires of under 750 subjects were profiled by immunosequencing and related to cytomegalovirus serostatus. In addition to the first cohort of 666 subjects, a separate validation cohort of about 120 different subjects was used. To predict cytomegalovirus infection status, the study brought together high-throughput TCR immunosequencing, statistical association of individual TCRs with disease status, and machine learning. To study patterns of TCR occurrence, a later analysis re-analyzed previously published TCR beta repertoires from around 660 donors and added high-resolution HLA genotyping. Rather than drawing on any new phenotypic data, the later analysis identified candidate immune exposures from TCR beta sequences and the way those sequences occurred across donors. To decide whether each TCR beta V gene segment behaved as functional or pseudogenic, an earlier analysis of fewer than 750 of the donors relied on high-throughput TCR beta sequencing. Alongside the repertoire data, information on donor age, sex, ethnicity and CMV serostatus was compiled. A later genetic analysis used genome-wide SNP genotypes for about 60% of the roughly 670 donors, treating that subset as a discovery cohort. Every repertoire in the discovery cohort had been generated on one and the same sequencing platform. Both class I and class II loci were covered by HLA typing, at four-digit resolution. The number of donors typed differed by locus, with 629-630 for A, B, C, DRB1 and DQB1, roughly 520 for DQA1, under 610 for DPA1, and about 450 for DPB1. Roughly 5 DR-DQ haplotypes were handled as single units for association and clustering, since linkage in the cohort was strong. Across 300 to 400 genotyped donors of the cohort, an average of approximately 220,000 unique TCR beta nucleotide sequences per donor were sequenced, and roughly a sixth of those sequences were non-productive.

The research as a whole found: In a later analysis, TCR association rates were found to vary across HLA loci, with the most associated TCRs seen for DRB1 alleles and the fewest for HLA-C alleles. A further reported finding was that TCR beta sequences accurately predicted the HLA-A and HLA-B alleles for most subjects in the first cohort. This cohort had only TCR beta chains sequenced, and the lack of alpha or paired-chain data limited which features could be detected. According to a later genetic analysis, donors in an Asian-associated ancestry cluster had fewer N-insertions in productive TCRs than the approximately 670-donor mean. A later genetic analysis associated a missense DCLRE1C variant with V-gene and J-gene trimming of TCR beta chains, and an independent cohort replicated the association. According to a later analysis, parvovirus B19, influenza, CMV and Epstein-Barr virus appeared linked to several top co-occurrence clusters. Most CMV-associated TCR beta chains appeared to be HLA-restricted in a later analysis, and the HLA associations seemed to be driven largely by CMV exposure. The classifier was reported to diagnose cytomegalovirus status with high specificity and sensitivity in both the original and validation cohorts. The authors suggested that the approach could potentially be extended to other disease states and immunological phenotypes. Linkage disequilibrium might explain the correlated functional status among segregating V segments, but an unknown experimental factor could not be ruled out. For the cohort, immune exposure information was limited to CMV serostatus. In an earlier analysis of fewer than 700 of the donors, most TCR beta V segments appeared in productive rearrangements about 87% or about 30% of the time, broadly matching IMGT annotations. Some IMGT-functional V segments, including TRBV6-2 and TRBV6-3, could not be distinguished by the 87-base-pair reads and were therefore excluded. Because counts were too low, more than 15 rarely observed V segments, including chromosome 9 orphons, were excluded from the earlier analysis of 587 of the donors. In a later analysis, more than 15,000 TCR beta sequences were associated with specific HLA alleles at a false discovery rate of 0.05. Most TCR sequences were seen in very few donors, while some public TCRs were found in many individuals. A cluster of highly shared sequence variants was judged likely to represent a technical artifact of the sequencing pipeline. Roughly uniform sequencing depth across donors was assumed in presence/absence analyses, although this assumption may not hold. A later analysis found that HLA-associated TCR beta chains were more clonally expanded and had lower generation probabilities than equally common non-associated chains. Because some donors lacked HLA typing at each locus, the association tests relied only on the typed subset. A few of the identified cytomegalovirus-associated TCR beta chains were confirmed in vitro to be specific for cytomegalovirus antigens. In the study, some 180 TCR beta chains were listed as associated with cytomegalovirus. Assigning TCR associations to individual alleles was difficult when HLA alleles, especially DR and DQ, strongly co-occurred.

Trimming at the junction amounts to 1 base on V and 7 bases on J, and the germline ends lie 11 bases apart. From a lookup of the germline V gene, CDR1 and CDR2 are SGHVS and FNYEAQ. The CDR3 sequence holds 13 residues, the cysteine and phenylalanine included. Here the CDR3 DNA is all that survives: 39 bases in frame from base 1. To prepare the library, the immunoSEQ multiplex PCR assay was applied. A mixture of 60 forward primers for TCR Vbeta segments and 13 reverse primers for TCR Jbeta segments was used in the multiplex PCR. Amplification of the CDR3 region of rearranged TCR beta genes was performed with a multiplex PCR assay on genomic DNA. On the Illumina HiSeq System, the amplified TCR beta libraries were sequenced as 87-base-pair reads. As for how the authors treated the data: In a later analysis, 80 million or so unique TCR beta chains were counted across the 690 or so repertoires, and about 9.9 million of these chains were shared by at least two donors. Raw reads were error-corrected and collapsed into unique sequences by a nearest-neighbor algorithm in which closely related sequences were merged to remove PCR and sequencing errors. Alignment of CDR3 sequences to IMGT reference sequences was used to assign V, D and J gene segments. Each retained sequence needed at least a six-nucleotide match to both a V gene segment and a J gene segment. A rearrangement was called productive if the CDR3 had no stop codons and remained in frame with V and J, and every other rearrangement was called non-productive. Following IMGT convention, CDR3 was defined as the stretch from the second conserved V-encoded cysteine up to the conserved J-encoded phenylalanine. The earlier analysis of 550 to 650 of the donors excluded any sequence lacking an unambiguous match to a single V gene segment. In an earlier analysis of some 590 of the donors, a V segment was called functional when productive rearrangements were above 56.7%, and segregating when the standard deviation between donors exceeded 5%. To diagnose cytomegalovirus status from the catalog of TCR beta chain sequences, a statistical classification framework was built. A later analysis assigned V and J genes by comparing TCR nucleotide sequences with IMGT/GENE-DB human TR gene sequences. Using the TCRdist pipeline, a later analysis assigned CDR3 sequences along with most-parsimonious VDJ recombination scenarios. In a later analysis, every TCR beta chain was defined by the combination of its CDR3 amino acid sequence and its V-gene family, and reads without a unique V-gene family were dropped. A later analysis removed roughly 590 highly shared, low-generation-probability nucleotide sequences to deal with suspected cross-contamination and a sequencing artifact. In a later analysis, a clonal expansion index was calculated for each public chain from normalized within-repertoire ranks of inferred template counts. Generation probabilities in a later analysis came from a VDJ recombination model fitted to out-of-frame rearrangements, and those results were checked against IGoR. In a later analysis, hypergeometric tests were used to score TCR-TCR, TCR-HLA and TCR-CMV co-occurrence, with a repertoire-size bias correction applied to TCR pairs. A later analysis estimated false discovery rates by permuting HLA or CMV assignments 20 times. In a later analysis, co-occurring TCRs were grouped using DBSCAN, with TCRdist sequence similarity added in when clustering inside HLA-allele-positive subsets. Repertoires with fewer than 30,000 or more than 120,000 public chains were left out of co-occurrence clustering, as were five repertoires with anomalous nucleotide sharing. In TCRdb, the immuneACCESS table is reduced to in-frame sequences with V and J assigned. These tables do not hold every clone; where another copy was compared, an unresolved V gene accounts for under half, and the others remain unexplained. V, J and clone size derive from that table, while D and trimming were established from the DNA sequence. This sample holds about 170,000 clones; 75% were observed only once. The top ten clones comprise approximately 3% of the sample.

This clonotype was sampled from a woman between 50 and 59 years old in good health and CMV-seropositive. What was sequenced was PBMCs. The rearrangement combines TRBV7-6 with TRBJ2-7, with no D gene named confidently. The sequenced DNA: TGTGCCAGCAGCTTAGGTGGCAGTTGGGAGCAGTACTTC. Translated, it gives CASSLGGSWEQYF.